This T cell receptor (beta chain) derives from a study of neurological immune-mediated disorders. Trimming shortened V by 6 bases and J by 0 bases, and 9 bases separated the two germline ends. The CDR3 is 13 residues long. Germline V gives CDR1 DFQATT, CDR2 SNEGSKA (reference sequence). TCRdb called the 5' RACE reads again in MiXCR, with one record for every CDR3 protein. The table lists 50,000 or so distinct CDR3 sequences, approximately 3.6% of them singletons. The rearrangement links TRBV20-1 to TRBJ1-5, with D possibly matching TRBD1 (5 bases). The sequence was obtained from a woman aged 60-75 years with multiple sclerosis. The sample was PBMCs. CDR3 DNA: TGCAGTGCCCTAGGGGCTAGCAATCAGCCCCAGCATTTT. Residues: CSALGASNQPQHF.